This is a list of T cell receptor beta chains from one sample in a study of blood T cell repertoires in COVID-19. TCRdb's table, derived via immunoSEQ multiplex PCR, lists solely in-frame clones and lacks some. The sample lists around 140,000 clones, about four fifths occurring once. The sequencing sample was made of peripheral blood. The receptors stem from a woman at least 80 years old with acute or convalescent COVID-19. Each CDR3 is given with its conserved first and last residue. D genes are given only for firm matches. Part of the rows lack a size; the others show once, few, many or a class for expanded clones.

v_call	clone_size	d_call	j_call	cdr3_nt	cdr3_aa
TRBV10-2	.	TRBD1	TRBJ2-7	TGCGCCAGCAGTGACGCAGGGGGAACCTACGAGCAGTACTTC	CASSDAGGTYEQYF
TRBV30	.	.	TRBJ1-1	TGTGCCTGGAAATATTTTAACACTGAAGCTTTCTTT	CAWKYFNTEAFF
TRBV7-2	.	TRBD1	TRBJ2-3	TGTGCCAGCAGCAGACAGGGGGCGGTAAGGACAGATACGCAGTATTTT	CASSRQGAVRTDTQYF
TRBV4-3	.	TRBD2	TRBJ2-5	TGCGCCAGCAGCCAGGGGGGGAGACTAGGGCAAGAGACCCAGTACTTC	CASSQGGRLGQETQYF
TRBV29-1	.	.	TRBJ1-2	TGCAGCGCTGAAGACATGTCCAATTATGGCTACACCTTC	CSAEDMSNYGYTF
TRBV9	.	TRBD1	TRBJ1-5	TGTGCCAGCAGCCGGACAGGGGGCGGTCAGCCCCAGCATTTT	CASSRTGGGQPQHF
TRBV19	many	.	TRBJ1-5	TGTGCCAGTAGTGCCAGGGCTGGGCAGCCCCAGCATTTT	CASSARAGQPQHF
TRBV4-1	.	TRBD1	TRBJ1-2	TGCGCCAGCAGCACAAACAGGGGGGCTAACTATGGCTACACCTTC	CASSTNRGANYGYTF
TRBV3-1/TRBV3-2	.	.	TRBJ2-5	TGTGCCAGCAGCCCGTCTAGTTTGGAGACCCAGTACTTC	CASSPSSLETQYF
TRBV7-2	.	TRBD1	TRBJ2-2	TGTGCCAGCAGCTTAAGGGGACAGGGGACCGGGGAGCTGTTTTTT	CASSLRGQGTGELFF
TRBV18	.	.	TRBJ1-4	TGTGCCAGCTCACCAGATATGGGACTTGGCGAAAAACTGTTTTTT	CASSPDMGLGEKLFF
TRBV12-5	.	.	TRBJ2-4	TGTGCTAGTGGTTTGGCTATTATCGAAGCCAAAAACATTCAGTACTTC	CASGLAIIEAKNIQYF
TRBV21-1	.	.	TRBJ1-6	TGTGCCAGCAGCAATACACAGGGAGATAATTCACCCCTCCACTTT	CASSNTQGDNSPLHF
TRBV6-5	.	.	TRBJ1-5	TGTGCCAGCAGTTACTCGATCCCTAGAAATCAGCCCCAGCATTTT	CASSYSIPRNQPQHF
TRBV6-5	.	.	TRBJ1-6	TGTGCCAGCAGCCAACAGGAGTTTAATTCACCCCTCCACTTT	CASSQQEFNSPLHF
TRBV24-1	.	TRBD2	TRBJ2-3	TGTGCCACCAGCCTTAGCGGGAGTGCTACAGATACGCAGTATTTT	CATSLSGSATDTQYF
TRBV2	few	TRBD1	TRBJ1-4	TGTGCCAGCATGGACAGGGGGCGCGATGAAAAACTGTTTTTT	CASMDRGRDEKLFF
TRBV5-4	.	.	TRBJ2-7	TGTGCCAGCAGCTTCGGGAAATACGAGCAGTACTTC	CASSFGKYEQYF
TRBV9	.	TRBD2	TRBJ2-3	TGTGCCAGCAGCCGCGAACTAGCGGGGGGTCTCGATACGCAGTATTTT	CASSRELAGGLDTQYF
TRBV10-2	.	.	TRBJ1-2	TGCGCCAGCGTGGGCGGGGGCGCGGGTGGCTACACCTTC	CASVGGGAGGYTF
TRBV2	.	TRBD2	TRBJ2-3	TGTGCCAGCAGTGAGACTTGGTCGGCGGGGGGCACAGATACGCAGTATTTT	CASSETWSAGGTDTQYF
TRBV6-6	.	TRBD2	TRBJ2-1	TGTGCCAGCAGTCGAACTAGCGGGCGAGGGGAGCAGTTCTTC	CASSRTSGRGEQFF
TRBV20-1	few	.	TRBJ2-1	TGCAGTGCTAGTATAAAGCGGGACAATGAGCAGTTCTTC	CSASIKRDNEQFF
TRBV29-1	.	TRBD1	TRBJ1-2	TGCAGCGTTATCCGGGACAGGGGTTACGGCTACACCTTC	CSVIRDRGYGYTF
TRBV5-4	.	TRBD1	TRBJ1-6	TGTGCCAGCAGCTTTTCACAGGGGGGGCGGTCACCCCTCCACTTT	CASSFSQGGRSPLHF
TRBV18	.	.	TRBJ1-2	TGTGCCAGCTCACCACCGGGACATAACTCCTATGGCTACACCTTC	CASSPPGHNSYGYTF
TRBV5-1	.	TRBD2	TRBJ2-7	TGCGCCAGCAGCGACCCTAGCGGGGGCTACGAGCAGTACTTC	CASSDPSGGYEQYF
TRBV11-2	many	.	TRBJ2-1	TGTGCCAGCAGCTTAGTGGGGGCTTCCTACAATGAGCAGTTCTTC	CASSLVGASYNEQFF
TRBV6-5	.	TRBD1	TRBJ1-5	TGTGCCAGCAGACGAGACAGGGGGGGCAATCAGCCCCAGCATTTT	CASRRDRGGNQPQHF
TRBV5-1	.	.	TRBJ1-2	TGCGCCAGCAGCCCACAGGGTTACTATGGCTACACCTTC	CASSPQGYYGYTF
TRBV5-8	.	TRBD1	TRBJ1-6	TGTGCCAGCAGCTTGGACAGGGGGAGTAATTCACCCCTCCACTTT	CASSLDRGSNSPLHF
TRBV7-6	.	TRBD1	TRBJ2-2	TGTGCCAGCAGCGTAGCCGGGACAGACACCGGGGAGCTGTTTTTT	CASSVAGTDTGELFF
TRBV6-5	.	TRBD2	TRBJ2-1	TGTGCCAGCAGTTATAGCGGGAGGGGCCCCTACAATGAGCAGTTCTTC	CASSYSGRGPYNEQFF
TRBV19	.	TRBD1	TRBJ1-5	TGTGCCAGTAGTATAGGAGCCGCAGGGGGCACTCAGCCCCAGCATTTT	CASSIGAAGGTQPQHF
TRBV10-2	.	.	TRBJ2-7	TGCGCCAGCAGTGTTGGTCTAACCTACGAGCAGTACTTC	CASSVGLTYEQYF
TRBV7-2	.	.	TRBJ1-2	TGTGCCAGCAGCATCACAGGGAAACCCCTCAACTATGGCTACACCTTC	CASSITGKPLNYGYTF
TRBV7-7	.	TRBD1	TRBJ2-5	TGTGCCAGCAGCTTTACAGGGGCCCAAGAGACCCAGTACTTC	CASSFTGAQETQYF
TRBV5-4	.	.	TRBJ1-1	TGTGCCAGCAGCTCTAGCTGGCGAAACACTGAAGCTTTCTTT	CASSSSWRNTEAFF
TRBV7-9	.	TRBD1	TRBJ1-2	TGTGCCAGCAGCCCCGGGACAGACTATGGCTACACCTTC	CASSPGTDYGYTF
TRBV11-2	.	.	TRBJ1-1	TGTGCCAGCACCCTCGGCGGGGGGCGGGGGAACACTGAAGCTTTCTTT	CASTLGGGRGNTEAFF
TRBV20-1	.	.	TRBJ1-1	TGCACTCCAGACACTGAAGCTTTCTTT	CTPDTEAFF
TRBV9	.	TRBD1	TRBJ1-1	TGTGCCAGCAGCGTAGGGGACAGCACTGAAGCTTTCTTT	CASSVGDSTEAFF
TRBV19	.	TRBD2	TRBJ2-2	TGTGCCAGTAGTGAAGGACTAGCCAGGAACACCGGGGAGCTGTTTTTT	CASSEGLARNTGELFF
TRBV7-2	.	TRBD2	TRBJ2-3	TGTGCCAGCAGCACCCGGACTAGCGGGGGTCCCTCCCAGTATTTT	CASSTRTSGGPSQYF
TRBV7-9	.	TRBD2	TRBJ2-3	TGTGCCAGCAGCTCGGGACTAGGGCGCACAGATACGCAGTATTTT	CASSSGLGRTDTQYF
TRBV15	.	TRBD1	TRBJ2-1	TGTGCCACCAGCAGAGATCGTCGTTCAGGGGGCTGGAGGAATGAGCAGTTCTTC	CATSRDRRSGGWRNEQFF
TRBV6-1	.	.	TRBJ1-1	TGTGCCAGCAGTGAAGAGGCAGGGGCTTGGGGGGGTGAAGCTTTCTTT	CASSEEAGAWGGEAFF
TRBV9	.	TRBD1	TRBJ1-1	TGTGCCAGCAGCGCTTTCGATCAACCGGGACAGGGGGCGACTGAAGCTTTCTTT	CASSAFDQPGQGATEAFF
TRBV19	.	.	TRBJ1-1	TGTGCCAGTAGTATAGTTACAGAAGCTTTCTTT	CASSIVTEAFF
TRBV29-1	.	.	TRBJ2-2	TGCAGCGTTGAAGTTTTACAGTACACCGGGGAGCTGTTTTTT	CSVEVLQYTGELFF
TRBV11-2	.	TRBD2	TRBJ2-7	TGTGCCAGCAGCCCCCCAGGACTAGCGCTTTACGAGCAGTACTTC	CASSPPGLALYEQYF
TRBV2	.	TRBD1	TRBJ1-5	TGTGCCAGCAGAAATCAGGGGGCAAGCAATCAGCCCCAGCATTTT	CASRNQGASNQPQHF
TRBV14	.	.	TRBJ2-5	TGTGCCAGCAGCCAAGATCTTGCGCGAGAGACCCAGTACTTC	CASSQDLARETQYF
TRBV19	.	.	TRBJ1-4	TGTGCCAGTAGTGTTGGGAGCGTACCTAATGAAAAACTGTTTTTT	CASSVGSVPNEKLFF
TRBV5-6	.	TRBD1	TRBJ2-7	TGTGCCAGCAGCTTGGGGGACAGGGACCTCTACGAGCAGTACTTC	CASSLGDRDLYEQYF
TRBV5-1	.	TRBD1	TRBJ2-7	TGCGCCAGCAGTCCATCCGGGACAGGGGGCTACGAGCAGTACTTC	CASSPSGTGGYEQYF